This TCR beta chain is from a study of shared clonotypes between healthy human individuals. Regarding the study as a whole: Across subsets, estimated richness was generally greater for naive than for memory populations. Non-shared clonotypes had lower generation probabilities than those shared by all four donors.

For this clone: Its specificity is unknown.

The sorted-subset replicate PCRs were given about 200 ng DNA, which is tens of thousands of T cell genomes. Sequenced by immunoSEQ multiplex PCR; TCRdb stores in-frame clones only, minus some. The repertoire holds hundreds of thousands of clones, 95% to 97% seen once, with about 0.064% in the top ten. In germline, CDR1 is MNHEY, CDR2 SMNVEV (reference sequence). This CDR3 comprises 18 residues. The V and J ends lost 0 bases and 2 bases, in that order; junction bases with no gene match: 8. V and J are TRBV27 and TRBJ1-3; 9 bases agree with TRBD1. This TCR was sampled from a woman in her twenties or thirties in good health. The material sequenced was naive CD4+ T cells sorted from blood. Subset here: CD45RA+ positively selected. The CDR3 DNA is TGTGCCAGCAGTTTATCGGGACAGGGCTGGACGGCTGGAAACACCATATATTTT. Amino acid sequence: CASSLSGQGWTAGNTIYF.